This T cell receptor beta chain was captured by sequencing in a study of T-cell memory formation after mild COVID-19. This clonotype was seen a handful of times. In TCRdb, the 5' RACE reads were re-called with MiXCR into one record per CDR3 protein. The data contain about 110,000 distinct CDR3 sequences, around 12% of them singletons. This TCR derives from an adult woman who had mild COVID-19 (a few samples of this study predate the infection). Cell type and time point are not known. Sequencing was performed on PBMCs or a T cell subset sorted from them (not recorded which).

As DNA, the CDR3 is TGTGCCAGCAGCTTAGACGGAGGGGCGGATTCACCCCTCCACTTT. Translated, it gives CASSLDGGADSPLHF. V is TRBV7-2 and J is TRBJ1-6; tentatively, D is TRBD1 (5 bases). From germline, CDR1 is SGHTA and CDR2 FQGNSA. CDR3 length: 15 amino acids. The ends were cut back, 1 base at V and 8 bases at J, with 12 bases in the middle.